A single sample gave rise to the 6 T cell receptor beta chains below, sequenced in a study of cytomegalovirus exposure and HLA in healthy donors. Vbeta (60) and Jbeta (13) primers were used in the PCR. Profiling relied on immunoSEQ multiplex PCR, and the TCRdb table lists in-frame clones only, not all of them. The table lists 150,000 to 200,000 clones, more than 60% of them singletons. Sequencing was performed on PBMCs. Receptors originate from a woman aged 40 to 50 in good health and CMV-seropositive.

This clone was found once. The chain uses TRBV6-5 and TRBJ2-4; perhaps TRBD1 as D (6 bases). V was clipped by 5 bases and J by 3 bases, with 11 bases between them. Germline V CDR1 and CDR2: MNHEY, SVGAGI. The CDR3 is 14 amino acids. CDR3 sequence: CASSPDSVKNIQYF. CDR3 in DNA: TGTGCCAGCAGTCCGGACAGTGTCAAAAACATTCAGTACTTC.

The gene calls are TRBV5-4 and TRBJ1-1; perhaps TRBD1 as D (5 bases). The V end lost 6 bases, the J end lost 7 bases, and 10 bases lay between the germline ends. CDR1 is SGHNT, CDR2 YYREEE, per germline (reference sequence). The CDR3 consists of 11 residues. The CDR3 coding sequence is TGTGCCAGCATGGGCCAGGGTGAAGCTTTCTTT. Translated, it gives CASMGQGEAFF.

V is TRBV19 and J is TRBJ2-1; 8 nucleotides match TRBD2. Germline V CDR1 and CDR2: LNHDA, SQIVND (reference sequence). V lost 6 bases to trimming and J lost 7 bases; unmatched junction nucleotides: 5. CDR3 size: 13 residues. The CDR3 loop is CASSGRVGNEQFF. The CDR3 DNA sequence: TGTGCCAGTAGCGGGAGGGTGGGGAATGAGCAGTTCTTC.

This clone was picked up a small number of times. V usage is TRBV5-5 and J usage is TRBJ2-3; maybe TRBD2 (5 bases). The CDR3 spans 16 residues. V lost 4 bases and J 1 base, leaving 16 bases between the germline ends. CDR1 and CDR2 (germline): SGHKS, YYEKEE (reference sequence). Written as DNA, the CDR3 is TGTGCCAGCAGCACCCAGCTAGCAGTTGGCACAGATACGCAGTATTTT. This codes for CASSTQLAVGTDTQYF.

This sequence joins TRBV29-1 and TRBJ2-7; 13 bases match TRBD2. Per the germline V gene, CDR1 is SQVTM and CDR2 is ANQGSEA. CDR3 size: 13 residues. Trimming at V came to 7 bases and at J to 4 bases, leaving 4 bases not matched to a gene. CDR3 amino acids: CSALGLAGYEQYF. The CDR3 DNA follows: TGCAGCGCTCTGGGACTAGCGGGATACGAGCAGTACTTC.

The rearrangement joins TRBV5-1 to TRBJ2-5, with a possible D match to TRBD1 (6 bases). Germline V gene lookup returns CDR1 SGHRS and CDR2 YFSETQ. The CDR3 covers 16 residues. Trimming left V 5 bases short and J 3 bases short, with 20 bases between. DNA for the CDR3: TGCGCCAGCAGGCACGGGCAGGGGATGAGGGAAGAGACCCAGTACTTC. Residues: CASRHGQGMREETQYF.